This T cell receptor beta chain is drawn from a study of CXCR3-negative and CXCR3-positive naive CD8 T cells. On the study more broadly: TRB reads totalled about 150 million, about 1.5 +/- 0.3 million per library. Study observations and caveats: Hydrophobicity was higher for TRB CDR3s found in CXCR3-positive naive cells than in CXCR3-negative naive cells. Comparison of naive CXCR3-negative and CXCR3-positive cells revealed similar TRBV-TRBJ usage, while memory cells differed.

5' RACE with UMI labels generated the TRB cDNA libraries. TCRdb re-called the 5' RACE reads, yielding one record per CDR3 amino acid sequence without DNA. The sample table includes roughly 140,000 distinct CDR3 sequences. For this clonotype: Its target is not known.

Germline CDR1 and CDR2: SSHAT and FNYEAQ (reference sequence). The CDR3 runs to 15 residues. The sorting of each CD8+ T cell subset was done in triplicate, at under 350,000 cells each. The authors gated naive CD8+ T cells as CD45RO-CCR7+CD27+CD95-. The chain employs TRBV7-7 and TRBJ2-5; TCRdb lists TRBD1, though no DNA is available to test this call. The clonotype was recovered from a human donor in good health. Some clones in this sample may be carry-over from other donors' samples. The sequenced sample consisted of naive CXCR3+ CD8+ T cells from blood. Subset indicated: CD45RO-CCR7+CD27+CD95- naive CD8+ T cells expressing CXCR3 (TNR3+). This CDR3 reads CASSSTQQTGETQYF.